These 21 T cell receptor beta chains were sequenced from one sample in a study of T cell responses to AZD1222 COVID-19 vaccine (dated by TCRdb to 2020 to 2023). This sample's time point label indicates: baseline before first vaccination. Taken with the paper, the label for treatment or condition translates to: meningococcal conjugate vaccine given as trial control. Receptors were amplified or captured by the immunoSEQ multiplex PCR assay. The table comes from immuneACCESS by way of TCRdb, which keeps in-frame sequences with V and J called. Part of the clones is missing from these tables; in studies checked, under half for an unresolved V gene and the rest for unknown reasons. The sample data list 83,000 or so clones, and 88% of these were observed just once. Clones ranked in the top ten supply under 5% of the sample. The input for sequencing was peripheral blood, taken on day 0 of MenACWY control vaccination. These receptor sequences come from an adult in good health.

This chain connects TRBV25-1 to TRBJ1-1; D gene ambiguous. Germline assignment: CDR1 MGHDK and CDR2 SYGVNS. The V gene lost 7 bases and the J gene lost 5 bases, with 11 bases spanning the gap. The CDR3 covers 12 residues. The CDR3 coding sequence is TGTGCCAGCACCTCCGGAGGGACTGAAGCTTTCTTT. This encodes CASTSGGTEAFF.

The V gene is TRBV5-8, the J gene TRBJ2-2; 9 bases match TRBD1. Germline-derived CDR1 and CDR2 are SGHTS and YDEGEE. The CDR3 runs to 16 residues. J was trimmed by 4 bases and V by 4 bases; bases with no gene match: 8. The CDR3 here is CASSITGTGRTGELFF. In DNA form, the CDR3 reads TGTGCCAGCAGCATTACCGGGACAGGGCGCACCGGGGAGCTGTTTTTT.

The chain couples TRBV7-2 to TRBJ1-2; D possibly corresponds to TRBD1 (5 bases). CDR1 is SGHTA and CDR2 is FQGNSA in the germline V gene. The CDR3 length is 13 residues. V gave up 5 bases and J gave up 4 bases, with 11 bases separating them. This chain's CDR3 is CASSLGGSYGYTF. CDR3 in DNA: TGTGCCAGCAGCCTCGGGGGGTCCTATGGCTACACCTTC.

The gene calls are TRBV9 and TRBJ2-5, with 8 bases matching TRBD1. This CDR3 contains 13 residues. J gave up 5 bases and V 4 bases, and 4 bases lay outside the gene matches. Germline loops: CDR1 SGDLS, CDR2 YYNGEE. CDR3 DNA: TGTGCCAGCAGCTGGACAGGGATGGAGACCCAGTACTTC. It is translated as CASSWTGMETQYF.

The rearrangement joins TRBV20-1 to TRBJ1-5; D not resolved. CDR3 size: 16 residues. V was shortened by 3 bases and J by 0 bases, with 15 bases between the two germline ends. Germline V gene data show CDR1 as DFQATT and CDR2 as SNEGSKA (reference sequence). The CDR3 sequence: CSASGADQLSNQPQHF. The CDR3 nucleotides are TGCAGTGCTAGTGGCGCAGACCAGCTTAGCAATCAGCCCCAGCATTTT.

The chain's CDR3 is CASSLGGRGNTIYF. CDR3 DNA: TGTGCCAGCAGCTTGGGGGGGCGAGGAAACACCATATATTTT. The rearrangement uses TRBV5-5 and TRBJ1-3; perhaps TRBD1 as D (6 bases). The CDR3 runs 14 residues. Germline V gives CDR1 SGHKS, CDR2 YYEKEE (reference sequence). V was shortened by 0 bases and J by 4 bases, with 8 bases between the two germline ends.

This chain joins TRBV6-1 and TRBJ1-1; 7 positions agree with TRBD1. J lost 2 bases, V lost 2 bases, and 2 bases had no gene match. CDR1 is MNHNS, CDR2 SASEGT, per germline. CDR3 length: 14 residues. The CDR3 sequence: CASSEQGVNTEAFF. DNA of the CDR3: TGTGCCAGCAGTGAACAGGGGGTCAACACTGAAGCTTTCTTT.

The chain uses TRBV28 and TRBJ1-2; D is undetermined. The germline CDR1 and CDR2 sequences are MDHEN and SYDVKM. The CDR3 runs 12 residues. V was shortened by 7 bases and J by 4 bases, with 10 bases between the two germline ends. The CDR3 is CASTSGGYGYTF. The CDR3 nucleotides read TGTGCCAGCACCTCAGGAGGCTATGGCTACACCTTC.

V and J are TRBV11-2 and TRBJ2-7; the match to TRBD2 covers 9 bases. This CDR3 comprises 15 residues. Germline V gene sequence: CDR1 SGHAT, CDR2 FQNNGV. V was pared by 4 bases and J by 3 bases, with 7 bases of the junction left unmatched. DNA of the CDR3: TGTGCCAGCAGCTCTCCGGGACTAGCAGACTACGAGCAGTACTTC. This codes for CASSSPGLADYEQYF.

V and J are TRBV30 and TRBJ2-1; D is unresolved. V lost 3 bases and J lost 2, with 2 bases in between. Germline lookup yields CDR1 GTSNPN and CDR2 SVGIG (reference sequence). This CDR3 contains 11 residues. Here the CDR3 DNA reads TGTGCCTGGAGCCCCTACAATGAGCAGTTCTTC. Amino acid sequence: CAWSPYNEQFF.

This clone was observed once. This chain links TRBV5-1 with TRBJ1-3, with 7 bases identical to TRBD1. Germline lookup yields CDR1 SGHRS and CDR2 YFSETQ. Trimming at V came to 3 bases and at J to 2 bases, leaving 8 bases not matched to a gene. CDR3 length equals 16 residues. The CDR3, as DNA: TGCGCCAGCAGCTCTACAGGGGTAGTTGCTGGAAACACCATATATTTT. Protein product: CASSSTGVVAGNTIYF.

This clone was counted between two and nine times. V is TRBV12-3 or TRBV12-4 and J is TRBJ1-6; possible D gene TRBD1, 6 bases. V dropped 0 bases and J dropped 9 bases, with 6 bases sitting between them. This CDR3 is built from 13 residues. CDR3 sequence reads: CASSLARGSPLHF. DNA of the CDR3: TGTGCCAGCAGTTTAGCCAGGGGTTCACCCCTCCACTTT.

The genes are TRBV5-1 and TRBJ2-7, with D perhaps assigned TRBD1 or TRBD2 (5 bases each). The CDR3 has 17 amino acids. V lost 4 bases and J lost 0, with 20 bases in between. Germline CDR1 and CDR2: SGHRS and YFSETQ. In DNA, the CDR3 is TGCGCCAGCAGCCCAGGGACGACCCCTCCTAGCTCCTACGAGCAGTACTTC. Protein: CASSPGTTPPSSYEQYF. Complete variable domain (other parts from reference TRBV5-1 and TRBJ2-7): KAGVTQTPRYLIKTRGQQVTLSCSPISGHRSVSWYQQTPGQGLQFLFEYFSETQRNKGNFPGRFSGRQFSNSRSEMNVSTLELGDSALYLCASSPGTTPPSSYEQYFGPGTRLTVT.

The chain links TRBV11-2 to TRBJ1-1; 10 bases align to TRBD1. Germline V gives CDR1 SGHAT, CDR2 FQNNGV. The CDR3 consists of 16 residues. With 3 bases clipped from V and 2 bases from J, the junction kept 6 bases outside the gene matches. CDR3 nucleotide sequence: TGTGCCAGCAGCTTGCATGGACAGGGGGAAAACACTGAAGCTTTCTTT. Amino acids: CASSLHGQGENTEAFF.

The chain couples TRBV28 to TRBJ1-1; D is possibly TRBD1 (6 bases). Per germline, CDR1 MDHEN and CDR2 SYDVKM. The CDR3 has 14 residues. With 5 bases removed from V and 1 base from J, the gap between germline ends came to 11 bases. In DNA, the CDR3 is TGTGCCAGCAGTACCGGACAGACGAACACTGAAGCTTTCTTT. It specifies CASSTGQTNTEAFF.

This chain links TRBV6-5 with TRBJ2-2; TRBD2 matches 10 bases. This CDR3 is built from 15 residues. J was trimmed by 6 bases and V by 6 bases; bases with no gene match: 7. CDR1 is MNHEY, CDR2 SVGAGI, per germline. The CDR3 protein is CASSPSGRVAGELFF. As DNA, the CDR3 is TGTGCCAGCAGCCCAAGCGGGAGGGTTGCCGGGGAGCTGTTTTTT.

The chain links TRBV7-9 to TRBJ1-2; the D gene is possibly TRBD1 (5 bases). The CDR3 spans 16 residues. V was shortened by 3 bases and J by 6 bases, with 20 bases between the two germline ends. Per germline, CDR1 SEHNR and CDR2 FQNEAQ (reference sequence). CDR3 nucleotide sequence: TGTGCCAGCAGCTTCCCCCGGGGCCTGAAAGAGAATGGCTACACCTTC. Its translation: CASSFPRGLKENGYTF.

The CDR3, as DNA: TGCAGTGCGGGCGACCTGATCTTCTTC. Its protein product is CSAGDLIFF. The chain has TRBV20-1 and TRBJ2-1, with D uncertain. This CDR3 spans 9 amino acids. Germline CDR1 reads DFQATT; CDR2 reads SNEGSKA (reference sequence). V lost 6 bases to trimming and J lost 16 bases, with 13 bases between them.

Notes on this clone: Since no conserved phenylalanine or tryptophan closes the CDR3, a read error is the likely cause. The DNA is left out, because the CDR3 cannot be placed on it with certainty; the CDR3 is given as TCRdb lists it. This sequence joins TRBV11-3 and TRBJ2-6. CDR1 and CDR2 from the germline V gene are SGHNT and YENEEA. The CDR3 is 10 residues long, counting both termini. The CDR3 reads CASSFYLSGT.

The V call is TRBV9, the J call TRBJ1-2, with no clear D. The CDR3 loop spans 13 amino acids. Germline-derived CDR1 and CDR2 are SGDLS and YYNGEE. V lost 4 bases, J lost 8 bases, and 15 bases lay in between. Written as DNA, the CDR3 is TGTGCCAGCAGCCTGGGAGGGCTGGGGGGCTACACCTTC. This codes for CASSLGGLGGYTF. Filled out from reference TRBV9 and TRBJ1-2, the complete variable domain reads DSGVTQTPKHLITATGQRVTLRCSPRSGDLSVYWYQQSLDQGLQFLIQYYNGEERAKGNILERFSAQQFPDLHSELNLSSLELGDSALYFCASSLGGLGGYTFGSGTRLTVV.

The gene calls are TRBV6-5 and TRBJ2-3; D is unclear. V was clipped by 4 bases and J by 2 bases, with 13 bases between them. Germline V gives CDR1 MNHEY, CDR2 SVGAGI. This CDR3 is built from 15 residues. DNA for the CDR3: TGTGCCAGCAGTTTTTCGGTAATGGCCACAGATACGCAGTATTTT. As protein: CASSFSVMATDTQYF.